Here is one T cell receptor beta chain with its context. Its antigen is undetermined. This record belongs to a study of CD8+ T cells in alopecia areata. Study-level background: Tofacitinib continued for 6 to 18 months and was then withheld for 6 months. Study-wide points: Scalp samples also contribute reads from the resident alphabeta T cells found in normal skin.

Researchers took lesional scalp punch biopsies and peripheral blood from people who were alopecia areata patients. This CDR3 has 13 amino acids. V shed 6 bases and J shed 5 bases, with 17 bases lying between them. CDR1 is SQVTM and CDR2 is ANQGSEA in the germline V gene. Following RNA extraction, reverse transcription yielded cDNA that acted as the sequencing template. Method: immunoSEQ multiplex PCR; TCRdb's copy keeps in-frame clones and lacks some. The sample includes about 140,000 clones, about half of them seen just once. This TCR came from a human donor with alopecia areata. V is TRBV29-1 and J is TRBJ2-7; D remains unclear. The starting material was CD4+ T cells sorted from blood, obtained at week 0. The CDR3 region has the DNA TGCAGCGTCGGAAGGCCAACAAACAACGAGCAGTACTTC. Protein sequence: CSVGRPTNNEQYF.